Presented here are 16 T cell receptor beta chains from one specimen sequenced in a study of T-cell reconstitution after alpha-beta-depleted transplantation in children. The TCRbeta library was prepared with unique molecular identifiers. One entry per CDR3 protein, called by TCRdb with MiXCR from the PCR reads. The table shows 750,000 to 950,000 distinct CDR3 sequences, with approximately 15% occurring only once. The material was PBMCs, mostly from graft donor cells, obtained 360 days after TCRalphabeta/CD19-depleted stem cell transplant. These receptors all come from a male patient younger than 18 who had a stem cell transplant for acute lymphoblastic leukemia, so the T cells may come from the graft donor.

This clonotype occurred many times. The chain recombines TRBV7-9 with TRBJ2-7; 9 nucleotides align to TRBD2. The V and J ends lost 4 bases and 6 bases, in that order; junction bases with no gene match: 13. The length of the CDR3 is 16 residues. CDR1 and CDR2 (germline): SEHNR, FQNEAQ (reference sequence). CDR3 nucleotide sequence: TGTGCCAGCAGCTCACAGCAATTAGCGGGAGCGGGCGAGCAGTACTTC. Its protein product is CASSSQQLAGAGEQYF.

This chain joins TRBV7-2 and TRBJ2-7; no clear D gene. In germline, CDR1 is SGHTA, CDR2 FQGNSA. The CDR3 is made up of 17 amino acids. Trimming took 3 bases from V and 2 from J, leaving 20 bases between them. The CDR3 sequence: CASSFPPLLGITYEQYF. The CDR3 DNA follows: TGTGCCAGCAGCTTTCCCCCACTCTTGGGTATAACCTACGAGCAGTACTTC.

This clonotype has more than one count but fewer than ten. The chain is built from TRBV11-2 and TRBJ2-5; 11 bases agree with TRBD2. Unmatched junction bases numbered 9, after V lost 7 bases and J lost 2 bases. Germline-derived CDR1 and CDR2 are SGHAT and FQNNGV. This CDR3 is 16 amino acids long. The CDR3 reads CASMAGTSGWQETQYF. The CDR3 bases are TGTGCCAGCATGGCCGGGACTAGCGGTTGGCAAGAGACCCAGTACTTC.

This clonotype was observed many times. This chain links TRBV28 with TRBJ2-2, with 8 bases that match TRBD2. CDR1 MDHEN and CDR2 SYDVKM come from the germline V gene. Trimming at V came to 3 bases and at J to 4 bases, leaving 13 bases not matched to a gene. This CDR3 contains 18 residues. CDR3 amino acids: CASSFRAGRALFTGELFF. The DNA for the CDR3 is TGTGCCAGCAGTTTCCGTGCCGGGAGGGCCCTTTTCACCGGGGAGCTGTTTTTT.

A single count supports this clonotype. V gene TRBV12-3 or TRBV12-4 combines with J gene TRBJ2-5, with D maybe TRBD1 (6 bases). The ends were cut back, 7 bases at V and 2 bases at J, with 11 bases in the middle. This CDR3 is 13 amino acids long. The CDR3 is CASIDRTQETQYF. The CDR3 DNA is TGTGCCAGCATAGACAGGACACAAGAGACCCAGTACTTC.

CDR3 nucleotide sequence: TGTGCCAGCAGCCCCATCCGGACGAGGGGTTTTTACGAGCAGTACTTC. As protein: CASSPIRTRGFYEQYF. V is TRBV7-2 and J is TRBJ2-7; D may be TRBD1 or TRBD2 (5 bases each). This CDR3 contains 16 residues. The V end was cut by 5 bases, the J end by 4 bases, with 21 bases between. CDR1 is SGHTA and CDR2 is FQGNSA in the germline V gene.

This clonotype was detected a few times. J is TRBJ1-4 and V is TRBV29-1; D may be TRBD1 (5 bases). V dropped 3 bases and J dropped 8 bases, with 16 bases sitting between them. CDR3 length: 14 residues. From germline, CDR1 is SQVTM and CDR2 ANQGSEA. CDR3 loop: CSVDPAGKGEKLFF. The CDR3, as DNA: TGCAGCGTTGATCCCGCAGGGAAGGGCGAAAAACTGTTTTTT. The whole variable domain, filled in from reference TRBV29-1 and TRBJ1-4, reads SAVISQKPSRDICQRGTSLTIQCQVDSQVTMMFWYRQQPGQSLTLIATANQGSEATYESGFVIDKFPISRPNLTFSTLTVSNMSPEDSSIYLCSVDPAGKGEKLFFGSGTQLSVL.

This clonotype turned up a few times. This sequence joins TRBV6-2 or TRBV6-3 and TRBJ1-1; no reliable D call. Trimming removed 5 bases from V and 9 bases from J, with 19 bases in between. This CDR3 is 14 amino acids long. The germline V gene encodes CDR1 MNHEY and CDR2 SVGEGT. In DNA, the CDR3 is TGTGCCAGCAGTGGTCAATGGGGTTATTGGAAAGCTTTCTTT. This encodes CASSGQWGYWKAFF.

This chain connects TRBV3-1 to TRBJ1-1, with TRBD1 identical over 8 bases. This CDR3 spans 14 amino acids. The germline gives CDR1 LGHDT, CDR2 YNNKEL (reference sequence). The trim removed 2 bases at V and 7 bases at J, leaving 6 bases unmatched. CDR3 sequence: CASSQSTGEREAFF. The DNA of the CDR3 is TGTGCCAGCAGCCAATCGACAGGGGAACGTGAAGCTTTCTTT.

CDR3 protein: CASSSRSVSGAQETQYF. The CDR3 nucleotides read TGTGCCAGCAGCAGTAGAAGCGTTAGCGGGGCACAAGAGACCCAGTACTTC. The chain links TRBV7-8 to TRBJ2-5; 8 bases are shared with TRBD2. This CDR3 comprises 17 residues. Germline V gene lookup returns CDR1 SGHVS and CDR2 FQNEAQ. V lost 5 bases and J lost 2; bases outside the gene matches: 13.

The chain employs TRBV7-3 and TRBJ2-1; D might be TRBD1 (6 bases). Germline V CDR1 and CDR2: SGHTA, FQGTGA. V was shortened by 5 bases and J by 0 bases, with 14 bases between the two germline ends. CDR3 length equals 16 residues. For the CDR3, the DNA is TGTGCCAGCAGCCCAGGACAGCTGAGCTCCTACAATGAGCAGTTCTTC. As protein: CASSPGQLSSYNEQFF.

Remarks on this clonotype: At one end the junction does not follow the germline gene, possibly because of a read error. V is TRBV4-1 and J is TRBJ2-7; D remains ambiguous. Germline CDR1 and CDR2: MGHRA and YSYEKL. The CDR3 runs to 13 residues. CDR3 DNA: TGCGCCAGCAGCCAAGTTAGGTCCTACGAGCAGAACTTC. Its translation is CASSQVRSYEQNF.

This clonotype has ten or more counts. The rearrangement joins TRBV5-5 to TRBJ2-1; D remains unclear. CDR3 length equals 13 residues. The V gene lost 1 base and the J gene lost 5 bases, with 7 bases spanning the gap. Germline CDR1 is SGHKS and CDR2 is YYEKEE (reference sequence). CDR3 DNA sequence: TGTGCCAGCAGCTTGTGGGTCGACAATGAGCAGTTCTTC. As protein: CASSLWVDNEQFF.

This clonotype occurred a few times. The chain is built from TRBV5-1 and TRBJ1-4; D perhaps matches TRBD1 (6 bases). The CDR3 has 15 amino acids. With 0 bases removed from V and 5 bases from J, the gap between germline ends came to 11 bases. CDR1 and CDR2 (germline): SGHRS, YFSETQ. The CDR3 bases are TGCGCCAGCAGCTTGGGATGGCAGGGGAATGAAAAACTGTTTTTT. Protein: CASSLGWQGNEKLFF.

This clonotype was picked up a small number of times. The chain joins TRBV20-1 to TRBJ2-3; D gene uncertain. This CDR3 is 14 amino acids long. V lost 0 bases and J 1 base, leaving 8 bases between the germline ends. The germline CDR1 and CDR2 sequences are DFQATT and SNEGSKA (reference sequence). CDR3 residues: CSARENVGTDTQYF. For the CDR3, the DNA is TGCAGTGCTAGAGAGAACGTGGGCACAGATACGCAGTATTTT.

The chain recombines TRBV20-1 with TRBJ2-1; D remains unclear. The V and J ends lost 6 bases and 11 bases respectively, with 17 bases between them. This CDR3 contains 12 residues. Germline values: CDR1 DFQATT, CDR2 SNEGSKA (reference sequence). For the CDR3, the DNA is TGCAGTGCCGAGCCGGACGCAGCGCAGCAGTTCTTC. As protein: CSAEPDAAQQFF.